This T cell receptor (beta chain) was sequenced in a study of vaccination and CD4 T cells after COVID-19. Study summary: Every participant had a vaccine, which was either BNT162b2 or mRNA-1273, given in two doses. Investigators stimulated cells with overlapping spike peptides drawn from SARS-CoV-2, HCoV-NL63, HCoV-OC43 and HCoV-229E. Notes on the study in general: Convalescent patients showed a median roughly 90% of reactive clones that were seen only post-vaccination.

Only a few counts were recorded for this clonotype. What it binds is unknown. CDR3 length: 20 amino acids. The germline gives CDR1 LNHDA, CDR2 SQIVND (reference sequence). The V and J ends lost 5 bases and 0 bases, in that order; junction bases with no gene match: 19. Treatment defined: 10-day PBMC culture with coronavirus spike peptide pools or control peptides (ViraFEST assay). Cultured CD4+ T cell DNA was sequenced using the Oncomine TCR Beta short-read assay. TCRdb ran MiXCR on the PCR reads and lists one entry per CDR3 protein. The data show fewer than 4,000 distinct CDR3 sequences, approximately 29% seen once.

This rearrangement joins TRBV19 to TRBJ1-5; 7 bases fit TRBD1. This receptor was identified in a human donor who had recovered from COVID-19. Source material: CD4+ T cells from blood, cultured in vitro. The CDR3 sequence is CASSPSVKQGLGYSNQPQHF. Here the CDR3 DNA reads TGTGCCAGTAGTCCCAGTGTTAAACAGGGGTTGGGGTATAGCAATCAGCCCCAGCATTTT.